The sample holds many counts of the clone carrying this T cell receptor beta chain. The data belong to a study of T cells in Graves' hyperthyroidism and ophthalmopathy. TCR beta CDR3 regions were amplified from RNA transcripts. Researchers ran a first-round RT-PCR on the TCR CDR3 using the HTBI primer set. Via MiXCR, TCRdb re-called the multiplex PCR reads, giving one row per CDR3 protein. The repertoire holds hundreds of thousands of distinct CDR3 sequences, over 12% seen once, with approximately 4.3% in the top ten. Germline V CDR1 and CDR2: MNHEY, SVGEGT. V shed 5 bases and J shed 0 bases, with 13 bases lying between them. The CDR3 loop spans 15 amino acids.

This clonotype was obtained from a woman in her forties with Graves' ophthalmopathy. The sequenced material came from blood. The gene calls are TRBV6-2 or TRBV6-3 and TRBJ1-1; maybe TRBD1 (5 bases). As DNA, the CDR3 is TGTGCCAGCAGTCCCCGACAGTGGCTGAACACTGAAGCTTTCTTT. Translating gives CASSPRQWLNTEAFF.